Below are 29 T cell receptor beta chains sequenced from a single sample in a study of blood T cell repertoires in COVID-19. Data came from immunoSEQ multiplex PCR; TCRdb stores just in-frame clones and leaves some out. The top ten hold roughly 2.9% of the sample, which has nearly 300,000 clones, just under 90% seen once. The sequenced sample was PBMCs or T cells enriched from blood (not recorded which). These receptors all stem from a woman between 50 and 59 years old who had been exposed to COVID-19.

The genes are TRBV27 and TRBJ2-1, with 8 positions matching TRBD1. The CDR3 covers 16 residues. Trimming at V came to 0 bases and at J to 8 bases, leaving 9 bases not matched to a gene. From germline, CDR1 is MNHEY and CDR2 SMNVEV (reference sequence). This CDR3 reads CASSLSGDRGTDEQFF. The CDR3 bases are TGTGCCAGCAGTTTATCGGGTGACAGGGGTACCGATGAGCAGTTCTTC.

DNA for the CDR3: TGTGCCAGCAGCTTAGGGACAGGGTCCCTCTACTTC. Its protein is CASSLGTGSLYF. The rearrangement uses TRBV5-5 and TRBJ2-7; 9 nucleotides line up with TRBD1. Germline V gene lookup returns CDR1 SGHKS and CDR2 YYEKEE (reference sequence). Losses at the gene ends were 2 bases for V and 13 bases for J; bases not matched to a gene: 7. The CDR3 has 12 amino acids.

This clone showed up just once. V and J are TRBV2 and TRBJ1-5; 8 bases match TRBD1. The trim removed 8 bases at V and 7 bases at J, leaving 7 bases unmatched. CDR3 size: 13 residues. CDR1 and CDR2 (germline): SNHLY, FYNNEI. The CDR3 DNA follows: TGTGCCAGCCGGACAGGGTCTAGCCAGCCCCAGCATTTT. It is translated as CASRTGSSQPQHF.

This clone was seen a few times. This rearrangement joins TRBV4-1 to TRBJ2-7; 7 bases are a match to TRBD2. This CDR3 has 14 residues. The germline CDR1 and CDR2 sequences are MGHRA and YSYEKL. The junction had 3 bases not matched to a gene; V was cut back by 1 base and J by 3 bases. For the CDR3, the DNA is TGCGCCAGCAGCCAAGTTTCTAGCGGCTACGAGCAGTACTTC. Translated, it gives CASSQVSSGYEQYF.

This chain connects TRBV3-1 (or the pseudogene TRBV3-2) to TRBJ2-5; D gene ambiguous. Trimming removed 7 bases from V and 1 base from J, with 16 bases in between. This CDR3 comprises 15 residues. The germline CDR1 and CDR2 sequences are LGHDT and YNNKEL (reference sequence). This CDR3 is CASTPEYAVQETQYF. CDR3 DNA sequence: TGTGCCAGCACCCCCGAATATGCAGTCCAAGAGACCCAGTACTTC.

This sequence joins TRBV27 and TRBJ1-2, with 7 positions matching TRBD1. This CDR3 is 12 amino acids long. The germline CDR1 and CDR2 sequences are MNHEY and SMNVEV (reference sequence). V dropped 6 bases and J dropped 4; count of bases not matched to a gene: 2. CDR3 sequence reads: CASRGQPYGYTF. The CDR3 bases are TGTGCCAGCAGGGGACAGCCCTATGGCTACACCTTC.

The chain links TRBV6-5 to TRBJ1-5; possible D gene TRBD1, 5 bases. The V end lost 4 bases, the J end lost 3 bases, and 10 bases lay between the germline ends. CDR3 length: 14 amino acids. The germline V gene encodes CDR1 MNHEY and CDR2 SVGAGI. The CDR3 DNA follows: TGTGCCAGCAGTTCAGACAGAATCAATCAGCCCCAGCATTTT. Encoded protein: CASSSDRINQPQHF.

V is TRBV28 and J is TRBJ2-1; D perhaps matches TRBD2 (6 bases). The germline V and J ends were trimmed by 2 bases and 4 bases, with 12 bases remaining between them. The CDR3 contains 15 residues. The germline gives CDR1 MDHEN, CDR2 SYDVKM. The CDR3 coding sequence is TGTGCCAGCAGTTTAATCCGGGGACTTTACAATGAGCAGTTCTTC. Translation gives CASSLIRGLYNEQFF.

J is TRBJ2-3 and V is TRBV4-1; D unclear. V lost 0 bases, J lost 4 bases, and 29 bases lay in between. Germline V gives CDR1 MGHRA, CDR2 YSYEKL. The CDR3 is 21 amino acids. The CDR3 DNA sequence: TGCGCCAGCAGCCAAGAAGTCGGGTCCCCATTCACTCTGCCGCCCTCAGATACGCAGTATTTT. Encoded protein: CASSQEVGSPFTLPPSDTQYF.

V usage is TRBV6-5 and J usage is TRBJ1-1; D unresolved. The CDR3 is 12 amino acids. Germline loops: CDR1 MNHEY, CDR2 SVGAGI. The V gene lost 7 bases and the J gene lost 4 bases, with 10 bases spanning the gap. CDR3 sequence: CASTGRGTEAFF. The DNA for the CDR3 is TGTGCCAGCACCGGCCGGGGCACTGAAGCTTTCTTT.

The chain carries TRBV19 and TRBJ1-2, with D possibly being TRBD1 (6 bases). The V end lost 4 bases, the J end lost 1 base, and 13 bases lay between the germline ends. Germline V lookup: CDR1 LNHDA, CDR2 SQIVND (reference sequence). This CDR3 has 15 amino acids. CDR3 coding DNA: TGTGCCAGTAGTACGGACAGTGCTCTTAACTATGGCTACACCTTC. Its translation is CASSTDSALNYGYTF. The full variable domain, its missing parts supplied by reference TRBV19 and TRBJ1-2, is DGGITQSPKYLFRKEGQNVTLSCEQNLNHDAMYWYRQDPGQGLRLIYYSQIVNDFQKGDIAEGYSVSREKKESFPLTVTSAQKNPTAFYLCASSTDSALNYGYTFGSGTRLTVV.

The J gene is TRBJ2-7, the V gene TRBV28, with TRBD1 matching 7 bases. Trimming cost V 2 bases and J 4 bases; bases outside gene matches: 2. There are 13 residues in the CDR3. CDR1 and CDR2 (germline): MDHEN, SYDVKM. The CDR3 here is CASSLGTVYEQYF. The CDR3 coding sequence is TGTGCCAGCAGTTTAGGGACAGTTTACGAGCAGTACTTC.

A single count supports this clone. This chain uses TRBV30 with TRBJ1-1; D remains ambiguous. V shed 4 bases and J shed 5 bases, with 5 bases lying between them. In germline, CDR1 is GTSNPN, CDR2 SVGIG (reference sequence). There are 10 residues in the CDR3. The CDR3 protein is CAWNPTEAFF. The DNA of the CDR3 is TGTGCCTGGAATCCGACTGAAGCTTTCTTT.

This rearrangement joins TRBV2 to TRBJ2-5; TRBD1 might be the D (6 bases). The CDR3 is made up of 15 amino acids. V gave up 5 bases and J gave up 0 bases, with 13 bases separating them. Germline CDR1 reads SNHLY; CDR2 reads FYNNEI. The CDR3 coding sequence is TGTGCCAGCAGTTACCTCAGGGGTCACCAAGAGACCCAGTACTTC. Encoded protein: CASSYLRGHQETQYF.

The chain carries TRBV14 and TRBJ1-1, with 9 bases lining up with TRBD1. The CDR3 spans 19 residues. Per germline, CDR1 SGHDN and CDR2 FVKESK. V gave up 0 bases and J gave up 0 bases; unmatched junction bases: 11. CDR3 in DNA: TGTGCCAGCAGCCAAGATGCGGCGGACAGGGGCTACATGAACACTGAAGCTTTCTTT. As protein: CASSQDAADRGYMNTEAFF.

Details on this clone: Additional DNA sequences in this sample encode the identical CDR3. This chain connects TRBV5-1 to TRBJ2-7; 10 bases are a match to TRBD1. The CDR3 spans 14 residues. The J segment lost 1 base and the V segment lost 4 bases, leaving 2 bases of the junction unmatched. The V gene's germline CDR1 is SGHRS and CDR2 YFSETQ. The CDR3 DNA reads TGCGCCAGCAGCAGGGACAGGGGTTCCTACGAGCAGTACTTC. It translates to CASSRDRGSYEQYF. Based on the CDR3 plus reference TRBV5-1 and TRBJ2-7, the full variable domain is KAGVTQTPRYLIKTRGQQVTLSCSPISGHRSVSWYQQTPGQGLQFLFEYFSETQRNKGNFPGRFSGRQFSNSRSEMNVSTLELGDSALYLCASSRDRGSYEQYFGPGTRLTVT.

This chain uses TRBV3-1 (or the pseudogene TRBV3-2) with TRBJ2-7; 7 bases map to TRBD1. V was pared by 2 bases and J by 6 bases, with 10 bases of the junction left unmatched. Germline CDR1 is LGHDT and CDR2 is YNNKEL (reference sequence). CDR3 size: 15 residues. This CDR3 is CASSQPDRVPIEQYF. The CDR3 DNA sequence: TGTGCCAGCAGCCAACCCGACAGGGTCCCGATCGAGCAGTACTTC.

This clone was observed once. J is TRBJ2-3 and V is TRBV5-1; 7 nucleotides agree with TRBD2. CDR1 is SGHRS, CDR2 YFSETQ, per germline. The CDR3 runs to 16 residues. The J segment lost 1 base and the V segment lost 5 bases, leaving 10 bases of the junction unmatched. DNA of the CDR3: TGCGCCAGCAGTTTTAACTCGGGGGGTCGCACAGATACGCAGTATTTT. This encodes CASSFNSGGRTDTQYF.

Only one count was recorded for this clone. The chain's CDR3 is CASSIRLAGGTDTQYF. Written as DNA, the CDR3 is TGTGCCAGCAGCATCCGACTAGCGGGGGGGACAGATACGCAGTATTTT. This chain uses TRBV13 with TRBJ2-3; 14 bases line up with TRBD2. V shed 5 bases and J 3 bases; nucleotides not matched to a gene: 4. Germline CDR1 PRHDT, CDR2 FYEKMQ (reference sequence). This CDR3 has 16 amino acids.

The CDR3 spells CASTVDPGQDNYGYTF. As DNA, the CDR3 is TGTGCCAGCACCGTAGACCCGGGACAAGACAACTATGGCTACACCTTC. The gene calls are TRBV7-8 and TRBJ1-2; D may be TRBD1 (6 bases). CDR3 length: 16 residues. CDR1 is SGHVS and CDR2 is FQNEAQ in the germline V gene. The V end was cut by 7 bases, the J end by 2 bases, with 20 bases between.

The chain is built from TRBV19 and TRBJ2-1; 15 bases are shared with TRBD2. Germline CDR1 and CDR2: LNHDA and SQIVND (reference sequence). The CDR3 has 18 residues. With V trimmed by 5 bases and J by 2 bases, 7 bases remained unmatched. CDR3 loop: CASSPDGLAGGPYNEQFF. The CDR3 coding sequence is TGTGCCAGTAGTCCAGACGGACTAGCGGGGGGGCCCTACAATGAGCAGTTCTTC. Full variable domain (outside the CDR3, taken from reference TRBV19 and TRBJ2-1): DGGITQSPKYLFRKEGQNVTLSCEQNLNHDAMYWYRQDPGQGLRLIYYSQIVNDFQKGDIAEGYSVSREKKESFPLTVTSAQKNPTAFYLCASSPDGLAGGPYNEQFFGPGTRLTVL.

V gene TRBV28 combines with J gene TRBJ2-7; D is possibly TRBD1 (5 bases). CDR3 length equals 14 residues. Germline V lookup: CDR1 MDHEN, CDR2 SYDVKM. V lost 5 bases and J lost 3, with 14 bases in between. Written as DNA, the CDR3 is TGTGCCAGCAGTAAACAGGCCCGGGTCTACGAGCAGTACTTC. Translating gives CASSKQARVYEQYF.

The chain is built from TRBV7-8 and TRBJ1-2; D is ambiguous. The CDR3 loop spans 15 amino acids. Germline V lookup: CDR1 SGHVS, CDR2 FQNEAQ. V lost 5 bases, J lost 7 bases, and 20 bases lay in between. CDR3 sequence reads: CASSPVAGRPIGYTF. The CDR3 region has the DNA TGTGCCAGCAGCCCCGTGGCGGGCAGACCGATTGGCTACACCTTC.

V and J are TRBV14 and TRBJ1-2; 7 positions agree with TRBD1. V dropped 4 bases and J dropped 4; count of bases not matched to a gene: 3. The germline gives CDR1 SGHDN, CDR2 FVKESK. CDR3 length: 13 amino acids. The CDR3 loop reads CASSPGTAYGYTF. CDR3 nucleotides: TGTGCCAGCAGCCCCGGGACAGCCTATGGCTACACCTTC.

The chain recombines TRBV4-1 with TRBJ1-5, with D maybe TRBD1 (6 bases). This CDR3 has 16 residues. Trimming removed 1 base from V and 0 bases from J, with 10 bases in between. Germline V gene data show CDR1 as MGHRA and CDR2 as YSYEKL. CDR3 sequence (DNA): TGCGCCAGCAGCCAAGCTGGGGGCGGTAGCAATCAGCCCCAGCATTTT. Protein: CASSQAGGGSNQPQHF.

V gene TRBV6-5 combines with J gene TRBJ1-2, with TRBD1 identical over 7 bases. CDR3 length: 14 amino acids. V shed 4 bases and J 6 bases; nucleotides not matched to a gene: 8. Germline-derived CDR1 and CDR2 are MNHEY and SVGAGI. The DNA for the CDR3 is TGTGCCAGCAGTTTTCGGGGGACAGTTAATGGCTACACCTTC. It specifies CASSFRGTVNGYTF.

The V and J genes are TRBV27 and TRBJ2-5, with 14 bases fitting TRBD2. CDR3 length equals 17 residues. CDR1 and CDR2 from the germline V gene are MNHEY and SMNVEV (reference sequence). V dropped 6 bases and J dropped 3; count of bases not matched to a gene: 9. In nucleotides, the CDR3 is TGTGCCAGCAGAGCTTATGGGACTAGCGGGGGCAAAGAGACCCAGTACTTC. This translates into CASRAYGTSGGKETQYF.

The chain is built from TRBV11-2 and TRBJ1-3, with D possibly being TRBD1 (5 bases). The CDR3 contains 17 residues. Germline V lookup: CDR1 SGHAT, CDR2 FQNNGV. V gave up 1 base and J gave up 0 bases, with 13 bases separating them. The CDR3: CASSLVQASSSGNTIYF. The CDR3 bases are TGTGCCAGCAGCTTAGTACAGGCGTCCTCCTCTGGAAACACCATATATTTT.

The chain employs TRBV3-1 (or the pseudogene TRBV3-2) and TRBJ1-2, with a possible D match to TRBD1 (5 bases). The CDR3 loop spans 14 amino acids. CDR1 is LGHDT and CDR2 is YNNKEL in the germline V gene (reference sequence). V shed 2 bases and J shed 4 bases, with 11 bases lying between them. CDR3 in DNA: TGTGCCAGCAGCCAAATTCAGGGCATCTATGGCTACACCTTC. It translates to CASSQIQGIYGYTF.